This TCR beta chain emerged from a study of T-cell reconstitution after alpha-beta-depleted transplantation in children. Unique molecular identifiers were incorporated into the prepared TCRbeta library. TCRdb called the PCR reads again in MiXCR, with one record for every CDR3 protein. The profile shows around 800,000 distinct CDR3 sequences, roughly 16% of them singletons. Overall study findings and caveats: The high TCRbeta diversity at day 60 in some patients came from surviving recipient T cells and thymic progenitors. T-cell numbers and diversity, one year after transplant, stemmed largely from T cells that were newly produced. Roughly two months post-transplant, alpha-beta T cells reportedly originated from several hundred graft clones that had expanded.

The CDR3 spans 16 residues. Per germline, CDR1 KGHDR and CDR2 SFDVKD. Trimming took 2 bases from V and 5 from J; bases not matched to a gene: 7. The table lists this clonotype with many counts. What it binds is not known. The sequenced sample was PBMCs, mostly from graft donor cells, obtained 360 days after TCRalphabeta/CD19-depleted stem cell transplant. The gene calls are TRBV24-1 and TRBJ2-5; TRBD2 agrees at 10 bases. This sequence originates from a male patient between 5 and 17 years old who had a stem cell transplant for acute lymphoblastic leukemia, so the T cells may come from the graft donor. In DNA form, the CDR3 reads TGTGCCACCAGTGATTCCAGCGGGAGGGCGTTGGAGACCCAGTACTTC. Translating gives CATSDSSGRALETQYF.